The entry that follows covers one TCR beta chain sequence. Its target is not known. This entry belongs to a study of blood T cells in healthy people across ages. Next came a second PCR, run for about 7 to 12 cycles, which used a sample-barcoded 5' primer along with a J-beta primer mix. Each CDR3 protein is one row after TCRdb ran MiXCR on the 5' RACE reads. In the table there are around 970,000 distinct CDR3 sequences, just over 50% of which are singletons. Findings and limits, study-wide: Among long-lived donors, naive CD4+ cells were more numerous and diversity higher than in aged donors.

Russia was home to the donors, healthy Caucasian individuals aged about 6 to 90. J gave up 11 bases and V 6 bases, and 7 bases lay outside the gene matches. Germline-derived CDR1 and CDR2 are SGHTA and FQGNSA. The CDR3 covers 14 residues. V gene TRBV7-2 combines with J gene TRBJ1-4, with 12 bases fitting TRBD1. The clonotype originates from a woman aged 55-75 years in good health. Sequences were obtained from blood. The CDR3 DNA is TGTGCCAGCAGTCTGGGACAGGGGGCTGAGAAACTGTTTTTT. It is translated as CASSLGQGAEKLFF.